One and the same sample provided the 8 T cell receptor beta chains below, sequenced in a study of T cells in Graves' hyperthyroidism and ophthalmopathy. The investigators amplified TCR beta CDR3 regions from RNA transcripts. In the first-round RT-PCR of the TCR CDR3, the HTBI primer set was used. TCRdb ran MiXCR on the multiplex PCR reads and lists one entry per CDR3 protein. The sample carries more than 350,000 distinct CDR3 sequences, roughly a sixth recorded once. The material sequenced was blood. The receptor set was obtained from a woman in her 30s with Graves' hyperthyroidism that later progressed to Graves' ophthalmopathy.

The chain has TRBV6-1 and TRBJ2-1; tentative D call: TRBD1 (7 bases). V lost 6 bases and J lost 7, with 19 bases in between. CDR1 is MNHNS, CDR2 SASEGT, per germline. The CDR3 has 15 amino acids. The CDR3 sequence: CASSPDRAGWNEQFF. The CDR3 DNA reads TGTGCCAGCAGCCCCGACAGGGCGGGATGGAATGAGCAGTTCTTC.

This clonotype was seen a few times. The chain couples TRBV29-1 to TRBJ2-1; 14 positions match TRBD2. This CDR3 is 13 amino acids long. Germline V gene sequence: CDR1 SQVTM, CDR2 ANQGSEA. J was trimmed by 8 bases and V by 6 bases; bases with no gene match: 3. The CDR3 loop is CSVTSGGADEQFF. The CDR3 nucleotides read TGCAGCGTGACTAGCGGGGGGGCTGATGAGCAGTTCTTC.

At least ten counts were recorded for this clonotype. The rearrangement uses TRBV5-1 and TRBJ1-1; 7 nucleotides agree with TRBD1. The CDR3 loop spans 15 amino acids. Germline loops: CDR1 SGHRS, CDR2 YFSETQ. J was trimmed by 3 bases and V by 7 bases; bases with no gene match: 12. The CDR3 spells CASGNGDSRHTEAFF. The DNA for the CDR3 is TGCGCCAGCGGGAACGGGGACAGCCGGCACACTGAAGCTTTCTTT.

This clonotype was detected many times. The CDR3 region is CAISDFGADHRASDEQFF. CDR3 DNA sequence: TGTGCCATCAGTGATTTCGGTGCGGACCACCGTGCGTCGGATGAGCAGTTCTTC. The chain couples TRBV10-3 to TRBJ2-1; D call uncertain. The CDR3 contains 18 residues. In germline, CDR1 is ENHRY, CDR2 SYGVKD. V was trimmed by 3 bases and J by 8 bases, leaving 26 bases between them.

This clonotype was seen at least ten times. The rearrangement joins TRBV18 to TRBJ1-2; unclear D gene. V lost 3 bases to trimming and J lost 8 bases, with 13 bases between them. Germline loops: CDR1 KGHSH, CDR2 LQKENI. The CDR3 is made up of 13 amino acids. The CDR3 DNA reads TGTGCCAGCTCACCCGCTGGTGTGGGAGGCTACACCTTC. Translation gives CASSPAGVGGYTF. The full variable domain, its missing parts supplied by reference TRBV18 and TRBJ1-2, is NAGVMQNPRHLVRRRGQEARLRCSPMKGHSHVYWYRQLPEEGLKFMVYLQKENIIDESGMPKERFSAEFPKEGPSILRIQQVVRGDSAAYFCASSPAGVGGYTFGSGTRLTVV.

Ten or more counts support this clonotype. CDR3 region: CASSLSTEQYF. As DNA, the CDR3 is TGTGCCAGCAGTCTTTCTACGGAGCAGTACTTC. V usage is TRBV2 and J usage is TRBJ2-7; D gene uncertain. CDR1 and CDR2 from the germline V gene are SNHLY and FYNNEI. V gave up 5 bases and J gave up 7 bases, with 9 bases separating them. The CDR3 is 11 residues long.

This clonotype was seen a handful of times. The J gene is TRBJ2-5, the V gene TRBV5-1; D unclear. V was trimmed by 0 bases and J by 8 bases, leaving 14 bases between them. The CDR3 is 14 residues long. Germline lookup yields CDR1 SGHRS and CDR2 YFSETQ. The CDR3, as DNA: TGCGCCAGCAGCTTGGGGTCGGAATTGGAAACCCAGTACTTC. Residues: CASSLGSELETQYF.

This clonotype was recorded at least ten times. The gene calls are TRBV7-8 and TRBJ2-5; 8 bases match TRBD2. V trimming: 5 bases; J trimming: 7 bases; junction bases outside the gene matches: 9. The CDR3 loop spans 14 amino acids. Germline V CDR1 and CDR2: SGHVS, FQNEAQ. The CDR3 is CASSIIGGVATQYF. DNA for the CDR3: TGTGCCAGCAGCATAATCGGGGGGGTTGCGACCCAGTACTTC.